This TCR beta chain was captured in a study of cytomegalovirus exposure and HLA in healthy donors. Study-wide background: An earlier analysis found 120 million or so unique TCR beta sequences from roughly 170 million T cells.

Unmatched junction bases numbered 7, after V lost 6 bases and J lost 7 bases. CDR1 WSHSY and CDR2 SAAADI come from the germline V gene. The CDR3 totals 14 residues. The study ran its PCR with 60 Vbeta and 13 Jbeta primers. TCRdb keeps only in-frame clones here, not all; method: immunoSEQ multiplex PCR. The table shows about 250,000 clones, with approximately 70% occurring only once. The chain carries TRBV10-2 and TRBJ2-2, with TRBD2 matching over 8 bases. Sequenced sample: PBMCs. This receptor was obtained from a female donor in good health and CMV-seronegative. CDR3 sequence reads: CASSERESFGELFF. CDR3 sequence (DNA): TGCGCCAGCAGCGAGCGGGAGTCGTTCGGGGAGCTGTTTTTT.